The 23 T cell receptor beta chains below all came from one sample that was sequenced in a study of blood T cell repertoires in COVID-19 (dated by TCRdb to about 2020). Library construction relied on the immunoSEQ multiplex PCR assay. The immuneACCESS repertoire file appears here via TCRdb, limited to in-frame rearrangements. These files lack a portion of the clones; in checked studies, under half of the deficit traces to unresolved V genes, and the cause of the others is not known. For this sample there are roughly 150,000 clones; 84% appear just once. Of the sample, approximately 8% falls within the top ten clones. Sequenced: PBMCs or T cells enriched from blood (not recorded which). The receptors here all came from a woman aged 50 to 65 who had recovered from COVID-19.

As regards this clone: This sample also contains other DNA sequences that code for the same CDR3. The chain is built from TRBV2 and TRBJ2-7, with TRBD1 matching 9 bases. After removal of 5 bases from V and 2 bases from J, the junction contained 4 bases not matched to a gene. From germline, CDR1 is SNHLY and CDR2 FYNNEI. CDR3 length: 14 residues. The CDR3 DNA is TGTGCCAGCAGTCGACAGGGGGGTACCTACGAGCAGTACTTC. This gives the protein CASSRQGGTYEQYF. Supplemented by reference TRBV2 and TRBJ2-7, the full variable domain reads EPEVTQTPSHQVTQMGQEVILRCVPISNHLYFYWYRQILGQKVEFLVSFYNNEISEKSEIFDDQFSVERPDGSNFTLKIRSTKLEDSAMYFCASSRQGGTYEQYFGPGTRLTVT.

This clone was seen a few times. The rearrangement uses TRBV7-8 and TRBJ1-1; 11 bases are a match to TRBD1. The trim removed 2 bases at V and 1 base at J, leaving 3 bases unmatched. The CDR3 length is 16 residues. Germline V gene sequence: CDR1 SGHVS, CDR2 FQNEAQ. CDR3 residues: CASSLRGTGGNTEAFF. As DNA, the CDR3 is TGTGCCAGCAGCTTACGCGGGACAGGGGGGAACACTGAAGCTTTCTTT.

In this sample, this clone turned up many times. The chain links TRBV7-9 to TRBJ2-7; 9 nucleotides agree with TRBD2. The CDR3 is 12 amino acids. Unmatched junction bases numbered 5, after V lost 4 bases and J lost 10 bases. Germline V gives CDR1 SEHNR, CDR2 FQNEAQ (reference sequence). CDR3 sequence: CASSSPLAGQYF. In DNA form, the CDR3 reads TGTGCCAGCAGCTCCCCGCTAGCGGGACAGTACTTC.

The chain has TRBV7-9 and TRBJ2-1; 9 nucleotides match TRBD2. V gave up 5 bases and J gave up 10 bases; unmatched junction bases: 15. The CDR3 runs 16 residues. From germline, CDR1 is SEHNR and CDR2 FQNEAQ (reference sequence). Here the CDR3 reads CASSQQSGTSTGEQFF. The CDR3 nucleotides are TGTGCCAGCAGCCAGCAGTCCGGGACTAGCACTGGGGAGCAGTTCTTC.

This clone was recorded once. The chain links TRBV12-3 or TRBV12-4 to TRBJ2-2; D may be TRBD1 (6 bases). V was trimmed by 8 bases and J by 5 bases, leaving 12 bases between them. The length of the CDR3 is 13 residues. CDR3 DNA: TGTGCCAGCCAGACCAGGGGAACCGGGGAGCTGTTTTTT. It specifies CASQTRGTGELFF.

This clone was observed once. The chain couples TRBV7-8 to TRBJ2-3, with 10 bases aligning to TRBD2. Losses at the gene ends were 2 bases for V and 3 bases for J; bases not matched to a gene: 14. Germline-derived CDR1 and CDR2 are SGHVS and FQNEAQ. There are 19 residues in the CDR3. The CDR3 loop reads CASSLFIRASGGLTDTQYF. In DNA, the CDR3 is TGTGCCAGCAGCTTATTTATTCGAGCTAGCGGGGGTTTGACAGATACGCAGTATTTT.

Here the CDR3 DNA reads TGTGCCAGCACCATGGGACAGCACTGGGGAGAGACCCAGTACTTC. The encoded protein is CASTMGQHWGETQYF. The chain combines TRBV2 with TRBJ2-5, with 7 bases that match TRBD1. V was pared by 7 bases and J by 4 bases, with 12 bases of the junction left unmatched. The CDR3 loop spans 15 amino acids. Germline assignment: CDR1 SNHLY and CDR2 FYNNEI. The full variable domain, its missing parts supplied by reference TRBV2 and TRBJ2-5, is EPEVTQTPSHQVTQMGQEVILRCVPISNHLYFYWYRQILGQKVEFLVSFYNNEISEKSEIFDDQFSVERPDGSNFTLKIRSTKLEDSAMYFCASTMGQHWGETQYFGPGTRLLVL.

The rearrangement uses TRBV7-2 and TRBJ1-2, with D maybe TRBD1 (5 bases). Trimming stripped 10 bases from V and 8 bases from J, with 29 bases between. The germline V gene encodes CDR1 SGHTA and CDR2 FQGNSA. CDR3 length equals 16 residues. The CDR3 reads CATPAGFRRSAGGYTF. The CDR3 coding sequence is TGTGCCACCCCCGCGGGGTTCCGAAGAAGTGCAGGGGGCTACACCTTC.

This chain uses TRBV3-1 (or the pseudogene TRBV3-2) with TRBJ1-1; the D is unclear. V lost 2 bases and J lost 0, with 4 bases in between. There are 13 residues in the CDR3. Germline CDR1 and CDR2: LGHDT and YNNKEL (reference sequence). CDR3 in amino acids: CASSQHLNTEAFF. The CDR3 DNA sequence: TGTGCCAGCAGCCAACATCTGAACACTGAAGCTTTCTTT.

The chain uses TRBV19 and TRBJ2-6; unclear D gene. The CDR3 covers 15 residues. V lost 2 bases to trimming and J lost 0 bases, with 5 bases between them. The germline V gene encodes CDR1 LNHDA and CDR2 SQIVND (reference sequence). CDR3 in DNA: TGTGCCAGTAGTATAACCGGCTCTGGGGCCAACGTCCTGACTTTC. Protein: CASSITGSGANVLTF.

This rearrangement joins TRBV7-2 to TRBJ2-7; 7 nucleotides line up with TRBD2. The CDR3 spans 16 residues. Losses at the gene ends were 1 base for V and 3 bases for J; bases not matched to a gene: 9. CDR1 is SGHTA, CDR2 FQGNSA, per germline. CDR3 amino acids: CASSLGGGAGNYEQYF. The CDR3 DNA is TGTGCCAGCAGCTTAGGGGGGGGAGCGGGGAACTACGAGCAGTACTTC.

Here the CDR3 DNA reads TGTGCCAGCAGTTTTGGGGGACTAGCTGGGGAGCAGTACTTC. Encoded protein: CASSFGGLAGEQYF. The chain links TRBV28 to TRBJ2-7; 9 bases agree with TRBD2. With V trimmed by 3 bases and J by 7 bases, 7 bases remained unmatched. The CDR3 contains 14 residues. Per germline, CDR1 MDHEN and CDR2 SYDVKM.

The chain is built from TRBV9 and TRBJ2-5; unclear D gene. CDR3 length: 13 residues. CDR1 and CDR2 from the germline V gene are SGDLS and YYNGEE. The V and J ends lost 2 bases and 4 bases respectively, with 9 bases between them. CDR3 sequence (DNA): TGTGCCAGCAGCGTGTGGGCAACAGAGACCCAGTACTTC. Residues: CASSVWATETQYF. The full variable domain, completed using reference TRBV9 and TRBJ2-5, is DSGVTQTPKHLITATGQRVTLRCSPRSGDLSVYWYQQSLDQGLQFLIQYYNGEERAKGNILERFSAQQFPDLHSELNLSSLELGDSALYFCASSVWATETQYFGPGTRLLVL.

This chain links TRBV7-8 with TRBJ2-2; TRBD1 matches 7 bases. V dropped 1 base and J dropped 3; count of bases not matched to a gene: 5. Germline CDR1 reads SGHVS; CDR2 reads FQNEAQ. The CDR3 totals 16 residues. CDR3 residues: CASSLDETGYTGELFF. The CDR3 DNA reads TGTGCCAGCAGCTTAGATGAGACAGGGTACACCGGGGAGCTGTTTTTT.

CDR3 nucleotides: TGTGCCAGCAGCCCTACAGGGAACACCGGGGAGCTGTTTTTT. Its protein is CASSPTGNTGELFF. The chain links TRBV7-3 to TRBJ2-2; maybe TRBD1 (5 bases). The CDR3 covers 14 residues. V was trimmed by 5 bases and J by 1 base, leaving 8 bases between them. Germline CDR1 reads SGHTA; CDR2 reads FQGTGA.

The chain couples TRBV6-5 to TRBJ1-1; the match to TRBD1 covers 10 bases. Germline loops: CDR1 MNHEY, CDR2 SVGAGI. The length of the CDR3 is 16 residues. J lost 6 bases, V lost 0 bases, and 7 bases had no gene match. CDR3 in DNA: TGTGCCAGCAGTTACTCGACAGGGGGCAGTGGGGCTGAAGCTTTCTTT. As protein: CASSYSTGGSGAEAFF.

The DNA of the CDR3 is TGTGCCAGCAGCTTAGCGTTCGGGGGATCCTATGGCTACACCTTC. As protein: CASSLAFGGSYGYTF. The chain combines TRBV7-2 with TRBJ1-2; D is perhaps TRBD1 (5 bases). V lost 0 bases, J lost 4 bases, and 12 bases lay in between. This CDR3 comprises 15 residues. The germline V gene encodes CDR1 SGHTA and CDR2 FQGNSA.

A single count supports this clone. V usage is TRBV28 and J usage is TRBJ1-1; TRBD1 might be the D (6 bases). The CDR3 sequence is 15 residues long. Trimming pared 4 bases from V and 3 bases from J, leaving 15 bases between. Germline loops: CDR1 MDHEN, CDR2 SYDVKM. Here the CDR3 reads CASSSNGQKDTEAFF. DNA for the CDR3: TGTGCCAGCAGTTCAAACGGACAGAAGGACACTGAAGCTTTCTTT.

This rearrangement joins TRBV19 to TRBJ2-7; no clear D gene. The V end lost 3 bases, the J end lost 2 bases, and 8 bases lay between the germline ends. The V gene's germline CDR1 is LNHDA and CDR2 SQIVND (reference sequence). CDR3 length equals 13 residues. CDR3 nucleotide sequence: TGTGCCAGTAGTATTCCGGGTCCCTACGAGCAGTACTTC. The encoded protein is CASSIPGPYEQYF.

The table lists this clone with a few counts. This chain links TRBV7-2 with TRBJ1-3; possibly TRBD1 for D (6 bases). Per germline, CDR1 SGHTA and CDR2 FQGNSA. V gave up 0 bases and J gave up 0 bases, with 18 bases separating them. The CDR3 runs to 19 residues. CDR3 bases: TGTGCCAGCAGCTTAGCGGGGACACTTACACGGACCTCTGGAAACACCATATATTTT. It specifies CASSLAGTLTRTSGNTIYF.

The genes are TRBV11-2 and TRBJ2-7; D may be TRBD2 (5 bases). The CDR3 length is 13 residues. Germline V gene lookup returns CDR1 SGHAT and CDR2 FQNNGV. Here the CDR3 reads CASSLDRWRTIAV. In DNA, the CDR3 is TGTGCCAGCAGCTTAGATCGTTGGAGGACCATAGCGGTC.

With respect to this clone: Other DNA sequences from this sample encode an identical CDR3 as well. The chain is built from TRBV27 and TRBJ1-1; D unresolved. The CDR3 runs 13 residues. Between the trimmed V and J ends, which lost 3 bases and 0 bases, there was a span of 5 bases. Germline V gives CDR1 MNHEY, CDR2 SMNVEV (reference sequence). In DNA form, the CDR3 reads TGTGCCAGCAGTTTCAGGCTGAACACTGAAGCTTTCTTT. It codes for CASSFRLNTEAFF.

In nucleotides, the CDR3 is TGTGCCAGTAGTATAGGACTAGCGGACTACAATGAGCAGTTCTTC. Encoded protein: CASSIGLADYNEQFF. The V gene is TRBV19, the J gene TRBJ2-1; 9 nucleotides agree with TRBD2. The CDR3 length is 15 residues. Germline loops: CDR1 LNHDA, CDR2 SQIVND (reference sequence). J was trimmed by 3 bases and V by 1 base; bases with no gene match: 1. The full variable domain, in which reference TRBV19 and TRBJ2-1 provide the parts outside the CDR3, is DGGITQSPKYLFRKEGQNVTLSCEQNLNHDAMYWYRQDPGQGLRLIYYSQIVNDFQKGDIAEGYSVSREKKESFPLTVTSAQKNPTAFYLCASSIGLADYNEQFFGPGTRLTVL.